The clone carrying this T cell receptor (beta chain) was counted at least ten times. The authors prepared the TCRbeta library with unique molecular identifiers. TCRdb processed the PCR reads anew with MiXCR; each CDR3 protein has one entry. The sample yields about 540,000 distinct CDR3 sequences, around 19% seen once. The record originates from a study of T-cell reconstitution after alpha-beta-depleted transplantation in children. The germline V gene has CDR1 MNHEY and CDR2 SVGAGI. The CDR3 sequence is 13 residues long. Trimming removed 2 bases at V and 1 base at J, with 4 bases between. This TCR came from a human donor who donated a stem cell graft to a child with acute lymphoblastic leukemia. The sequencing used PBMCs from the stem cell graft donor, collected from the stem cell graft. This sequence joins TRBV6-5 and TRBJ2-3, with D unclear. Here the CDR3 DNA reads TGTGCCAGCAGTTACGTCGGCACAGATACGCAGTATTTT. Translated, it gives CASSYVGTDTQYF.